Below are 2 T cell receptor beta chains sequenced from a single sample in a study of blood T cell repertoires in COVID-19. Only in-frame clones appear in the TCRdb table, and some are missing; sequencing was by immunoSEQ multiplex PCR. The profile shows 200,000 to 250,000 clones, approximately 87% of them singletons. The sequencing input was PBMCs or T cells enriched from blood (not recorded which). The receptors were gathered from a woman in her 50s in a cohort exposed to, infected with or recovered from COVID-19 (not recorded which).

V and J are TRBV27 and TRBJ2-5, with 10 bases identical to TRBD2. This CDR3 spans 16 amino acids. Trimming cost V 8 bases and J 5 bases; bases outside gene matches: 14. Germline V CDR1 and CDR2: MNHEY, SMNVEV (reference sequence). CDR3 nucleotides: TGTGCCAGCGTGGCTAGCGGGGGATCTAACTGGGAGACCCAGTACTTC. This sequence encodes CASVASGGSNWETQYF.

Written as DNA, the CDR3 is TGTGCCACCGACAGGGGGCTCTCTGGCTACACCTTC. This encodes CATDRGLSGYTF. The rearrangement joins TRBV28 to TRBJ1-2; 10 nucleotides align to TRBD1. The CDR3 is 12 amino acids. Germline CDR1 is MDHEN and CDR2 is SYDVKM. V lost 10 bases to trimming and J lost 7 bases; unmatched junction nucleotides: 6.